Sequencing of this TCR beta chain was carried out in a study of Graves' ophthalmopathy and Graves' hyperthyroidism. For repertoire sequencing, the TCR beta CDR3 regions were amplified from RNA transcripts. First-round RT-PCR with HTBI primers preceded a second-round multiplex PCR. MiXCR, applied by TCRdb to the multiplex PCR reads, yields one record per CDR3 protein. The sample carries nearly 400,000 distinct CDR3 sequences, 15% to 20% recorded once. Many counts were recorded for this clonotype. This CDR3 is built from 14 residues. Trimming took 1 base from V and 1 from J, leaving 7 bases between them. The germline CDR1 and CDR2 sequences are SGHTA and FQGNSA.

Sequenced: peripheral blood. The receptor was derived from a woman aged 18-29 years with Graves' ophthalmopathy. V and J are TRBV7-2 and TRBJ1-1, with D hard to call. CDR3 in amino acids: CASSLVSENTEAFF. CDR3 coding DNA: TGTGCCAGCAGCTTAGTGTCGGAGAACACTGAAGCTTTCTTT.